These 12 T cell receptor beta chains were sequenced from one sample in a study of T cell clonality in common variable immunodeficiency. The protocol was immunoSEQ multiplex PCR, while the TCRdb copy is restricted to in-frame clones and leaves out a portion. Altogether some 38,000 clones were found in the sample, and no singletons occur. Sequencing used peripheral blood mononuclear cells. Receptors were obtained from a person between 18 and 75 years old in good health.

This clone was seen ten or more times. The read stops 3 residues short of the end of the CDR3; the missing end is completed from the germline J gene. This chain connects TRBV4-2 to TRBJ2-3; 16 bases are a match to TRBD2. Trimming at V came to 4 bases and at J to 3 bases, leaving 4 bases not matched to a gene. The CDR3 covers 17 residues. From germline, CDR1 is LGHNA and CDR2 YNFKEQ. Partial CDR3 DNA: TGTGCCAGCAGCCCCGGGACTAGCGGGAGGGGGACAGATACG. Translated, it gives CASSPGTSGRGTDT. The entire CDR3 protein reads CASSPGTSGRGTDTQYF.

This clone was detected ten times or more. The CDR3 region is CAISESRRAGNETQYF. The DNA read from the CDR3 is TGTGCCATCAGTGAGTCGCGCAGGGCAGGGAATGAGACC. V usage is TRBV10-3 and J usage is TRBJ2-5, with D perhaps matching TRBD1 (5 bases). The read halts 3 residues ahead of the CDR3 end, with the missing end drawn from the germline J gene. The CDR3 sequence is 16 residues long. Germline CDR1 is ENHRY and CDR2 is SYGVKD. The germline V and J ends were trimmed by 0 bases and 5 bases, with 16 bases remaining between them.

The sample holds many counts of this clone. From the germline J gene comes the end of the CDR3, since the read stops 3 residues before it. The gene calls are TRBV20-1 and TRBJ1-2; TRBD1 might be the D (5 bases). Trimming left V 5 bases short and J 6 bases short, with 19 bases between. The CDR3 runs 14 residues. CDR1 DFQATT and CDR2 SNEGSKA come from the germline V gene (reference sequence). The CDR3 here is CSALFTGAGNGYTF. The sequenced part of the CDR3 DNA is TGCAGTGCTTTATTTACAGGTGCTGGAAATGGC.

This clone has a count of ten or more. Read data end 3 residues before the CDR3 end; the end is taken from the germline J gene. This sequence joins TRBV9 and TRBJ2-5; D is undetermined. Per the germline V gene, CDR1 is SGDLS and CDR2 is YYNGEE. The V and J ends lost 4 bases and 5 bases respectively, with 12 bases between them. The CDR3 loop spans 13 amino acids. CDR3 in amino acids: CASSFRPTETQYF. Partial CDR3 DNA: TGTGCCAGCAGCTTCAGGCCAACGGAGACC. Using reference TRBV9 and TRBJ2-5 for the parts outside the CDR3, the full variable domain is DSGVTQTPKHLITATGQRVTLRCSPRSGDLSVYWYQQSLDQGLQFLIQYYNGEERAKGNILERFSAQQFPDLHSELNLSSLELGDSALYFCASSFRPTETQYFGPGTRLLVL.

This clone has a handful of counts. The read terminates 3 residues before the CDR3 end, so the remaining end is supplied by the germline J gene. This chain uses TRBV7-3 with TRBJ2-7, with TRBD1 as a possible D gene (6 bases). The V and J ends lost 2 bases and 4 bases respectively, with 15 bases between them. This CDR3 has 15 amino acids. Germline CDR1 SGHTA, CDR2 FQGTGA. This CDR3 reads CASSLSAGAGYEQYF. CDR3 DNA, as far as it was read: TGTGCCAGCAGCTTATCGGCAGGGGCCGGGTACGAG.

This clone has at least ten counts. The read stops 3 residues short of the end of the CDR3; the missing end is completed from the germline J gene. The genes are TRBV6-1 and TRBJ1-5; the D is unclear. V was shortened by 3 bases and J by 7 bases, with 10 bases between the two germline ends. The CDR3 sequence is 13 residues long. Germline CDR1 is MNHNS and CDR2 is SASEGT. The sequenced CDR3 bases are TGTGCCAGCAGTGAGCGGGCGATCCAGCCC. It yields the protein CASSERAIQP. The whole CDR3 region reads CASSERAIQPQHF.

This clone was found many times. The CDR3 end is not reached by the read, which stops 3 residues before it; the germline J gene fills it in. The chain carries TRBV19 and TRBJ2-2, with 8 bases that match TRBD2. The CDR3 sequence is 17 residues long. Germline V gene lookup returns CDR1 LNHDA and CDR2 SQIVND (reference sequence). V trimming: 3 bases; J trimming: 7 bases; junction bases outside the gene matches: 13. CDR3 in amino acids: CASSIGSGKGFYGELFF. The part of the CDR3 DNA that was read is TGTGCCAGTAGTATCGGTAGCGGGAAAGGTTTCTACGGGGAG.

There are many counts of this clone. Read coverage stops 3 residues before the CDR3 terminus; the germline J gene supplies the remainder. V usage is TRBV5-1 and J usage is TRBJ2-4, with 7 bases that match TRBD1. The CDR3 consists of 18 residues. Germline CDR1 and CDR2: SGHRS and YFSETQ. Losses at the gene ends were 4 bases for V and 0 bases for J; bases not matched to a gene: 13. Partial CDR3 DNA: TGCGCCAGCAGCGCGAAACAGGGGACATACAGAGCCAAAAACATT. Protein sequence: CASSAKQGTYRAKNI. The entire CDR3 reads CASSAKQGTYRAKNIQYF.

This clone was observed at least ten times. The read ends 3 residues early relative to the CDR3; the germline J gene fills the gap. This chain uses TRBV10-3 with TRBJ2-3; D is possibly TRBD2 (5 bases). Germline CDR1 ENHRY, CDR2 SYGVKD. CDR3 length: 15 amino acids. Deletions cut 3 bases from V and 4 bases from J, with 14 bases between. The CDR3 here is CAISEWGSVADTQYF. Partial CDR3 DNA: TGTGCCATCAGTGAATGGGGTAGCGTAGCAGATACG.

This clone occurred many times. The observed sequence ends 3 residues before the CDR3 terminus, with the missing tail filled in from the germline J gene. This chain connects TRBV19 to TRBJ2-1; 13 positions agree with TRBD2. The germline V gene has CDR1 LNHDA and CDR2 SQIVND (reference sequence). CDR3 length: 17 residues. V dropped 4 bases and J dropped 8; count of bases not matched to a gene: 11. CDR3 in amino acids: CASSRTSGRATYDEQFF. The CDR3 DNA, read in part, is TGTGCCAGTAGTAGAACTAGCGGGAGGGCCACGTATGATGAG.

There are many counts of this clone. The CDR3 DNA, read in part, is TGTGCCAGCAGTGAGGGGACAGGGGGCAACGAG. Encoded protein: CASSEGTGGNE. The full CDR3 protein is CASSEGTGGNEQYF. J is TRBJ2-7 and V is TRBV6-1; 12 nucleotides line up with TRBD1. The read terminates 3 residues ahead of where the CDR3 ends, so the germline J gene completes it. Trimming removed 3 bases from V and 5 bases from J; junction bases left unmatched: 2. Germline loops: CDR1 MNHNS, CDR2 SASEGT. The CDR3 contains 14 residues.

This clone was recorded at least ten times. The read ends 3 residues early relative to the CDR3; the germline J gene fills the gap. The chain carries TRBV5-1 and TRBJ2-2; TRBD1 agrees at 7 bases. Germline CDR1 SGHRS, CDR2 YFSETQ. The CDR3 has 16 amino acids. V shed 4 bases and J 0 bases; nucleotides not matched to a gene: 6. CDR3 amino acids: CASSQMGQPNTGELFF. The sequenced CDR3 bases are TGCGCCAGCAGCCAGATGGGACAGCCGAACACCGGGGAG.